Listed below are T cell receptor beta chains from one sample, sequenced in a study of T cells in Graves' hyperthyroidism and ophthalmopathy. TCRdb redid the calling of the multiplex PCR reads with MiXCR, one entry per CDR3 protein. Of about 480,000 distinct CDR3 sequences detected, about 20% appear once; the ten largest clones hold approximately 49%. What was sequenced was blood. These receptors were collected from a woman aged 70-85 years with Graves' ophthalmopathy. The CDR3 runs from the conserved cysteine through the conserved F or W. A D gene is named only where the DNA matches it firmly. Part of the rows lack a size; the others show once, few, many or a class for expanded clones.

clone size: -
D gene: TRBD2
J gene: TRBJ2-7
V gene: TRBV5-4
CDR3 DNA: TGTGCCAGCAGCTTGGGGGGGGACTACTCCTACGAGCAGTACTTC
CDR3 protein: CASSLGGDYSYEQYF

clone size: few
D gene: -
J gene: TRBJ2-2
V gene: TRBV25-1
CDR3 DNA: TGTGCCAGCAGTGAATCGAAAATAAACACCGGGGAGCTGTTTTTT
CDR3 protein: CASSESKINTGELFF

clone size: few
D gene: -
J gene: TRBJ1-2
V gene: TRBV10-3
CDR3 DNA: TGTGCCATCAGTGACTCCCGACAGCGCAGTAACTATGGCTACACCTTC
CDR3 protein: CAISDSRQRSNYGYTF

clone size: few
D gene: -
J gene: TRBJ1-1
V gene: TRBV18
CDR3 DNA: TGTGCCAGCTCATTATTTAGGACCGCTAGCATGAACACTGAAGCTTTCTTT
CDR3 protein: CASSLFRTASMNTEAFF

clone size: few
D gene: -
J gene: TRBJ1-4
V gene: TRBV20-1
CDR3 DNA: TGCAGTGCTAGAGATCGAAGAAAGGGGGAAAAACTGTTTTTT
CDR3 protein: CSARDRRKGEKLFF

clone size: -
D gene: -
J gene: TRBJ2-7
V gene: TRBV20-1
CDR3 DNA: TGCAGTGCTAGATTTCTTGGAAGAACTAGCAACTACGAGCAGTACTTC
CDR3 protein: CSARFLGRTSNYEQYF

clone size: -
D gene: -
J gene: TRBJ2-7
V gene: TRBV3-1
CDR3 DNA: TGTGCCAGCAGCCAAACGAGAGAGTCCTACGAGCAGTACTTC
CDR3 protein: CASSQTRESYEQYF

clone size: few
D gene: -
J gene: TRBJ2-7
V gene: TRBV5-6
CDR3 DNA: TGTGCCAGCAGCTCCTTCGGACAGACCCGCTCCTACGAGCAGTACTTC
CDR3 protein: CASSSFGQTRSYEQYF

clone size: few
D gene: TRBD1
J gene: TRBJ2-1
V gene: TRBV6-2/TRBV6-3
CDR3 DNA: TGTGCCAGCAGTTCCCTCCGGGACAGGGCCTACAATGAGCAGTTCTTC
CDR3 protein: CASSSLRDRAYNEQFF

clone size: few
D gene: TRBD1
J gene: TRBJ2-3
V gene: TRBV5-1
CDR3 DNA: TGCGCCAGCAGCTTGAGGGACAGTGGGACAGATACGCAGTATTTT
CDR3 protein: CASSLRDSGTDTQYF

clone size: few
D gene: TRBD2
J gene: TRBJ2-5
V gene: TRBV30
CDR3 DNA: TGTGCCTGGAATCCAGCGGGAGGAAAGACCCAGTACTTC
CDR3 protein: CAWNPAGGKTQYF

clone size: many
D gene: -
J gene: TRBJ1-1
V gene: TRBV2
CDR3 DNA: TGTGCCAGCAGTGAAGCAGGGGGGAGGACTGAAGCTTTCTTT
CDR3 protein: CASSEAGGRTEAFF

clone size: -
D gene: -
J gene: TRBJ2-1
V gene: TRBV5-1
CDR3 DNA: TGTGCCAGCAGCTTTAAACGCGACAGTTCGATCAATGAGCAGTTCTTC
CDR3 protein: CASSFKRDSSINEQFF

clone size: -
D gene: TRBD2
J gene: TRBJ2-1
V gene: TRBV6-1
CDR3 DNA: TGTGCCAGCAGTTATGTAGCCGGGACTAGCGGGTCGAATGAGCAGTTCTTC
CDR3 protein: CASSYVAGTSGSNEQFF

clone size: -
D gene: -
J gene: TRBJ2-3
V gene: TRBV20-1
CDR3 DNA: TGCAGTGCTACCGATGGGGGTCCCAGTTTGGGGGCACGGTATTTT
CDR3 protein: CSATDGGPSLGARYF

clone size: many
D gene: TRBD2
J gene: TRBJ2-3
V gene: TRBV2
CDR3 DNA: TGTGCCAGCAGTGAACGCGCGGCTAGCGGGAGTGACACAGATACGCAGTATTTT
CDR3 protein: CASSERAASGSDTDTQYF

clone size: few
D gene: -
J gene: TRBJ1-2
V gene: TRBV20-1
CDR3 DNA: TGCAGTGCTAGAGGAGCGGGGGCCTATGGCTACACCTTC
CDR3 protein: CSARGAGAYGYTF

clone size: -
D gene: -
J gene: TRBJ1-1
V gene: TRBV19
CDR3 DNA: TGTGCCAGTAGTATAGGGCAGGTGAACACTGAAGCTTTCTTT
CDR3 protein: CASSIGQVNTEAFF

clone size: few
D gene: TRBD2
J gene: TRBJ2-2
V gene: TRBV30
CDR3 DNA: TGTGCCTGGCCGGGAGGGAACACCGGGGAGCTGTTTTTT
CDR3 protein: CAWPGGNTGELFF

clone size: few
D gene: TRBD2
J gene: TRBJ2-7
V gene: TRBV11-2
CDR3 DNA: TGTGCCAGCAGCTTAGATACTAGCGCGGGCTACGAGCAGTACTTC
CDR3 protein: CASSLDTSAGYEQYF

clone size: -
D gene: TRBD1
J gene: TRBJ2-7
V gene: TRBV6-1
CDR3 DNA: TGTGCCAGCAGTTTTACTGGGACAGGGGTACCCTACGAGCAGTACTTC
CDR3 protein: CASSFTGTGVPYEQYF

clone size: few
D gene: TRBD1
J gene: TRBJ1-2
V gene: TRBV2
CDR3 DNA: TGTGCCAGCAGCGTTCCGGGACAGGGGTGGGGCTACACCTTC
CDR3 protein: CASSVPGQGWGYTF

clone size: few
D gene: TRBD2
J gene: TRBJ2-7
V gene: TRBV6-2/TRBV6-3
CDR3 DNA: TGTGCCAGCAGTCCGGCTAGCGGGAGGAACGACGAGCAGTACTTC
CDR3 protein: CASSPASGRNDEQYF

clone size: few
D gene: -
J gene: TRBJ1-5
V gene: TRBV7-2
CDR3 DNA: TGTGCCAGCAGCACGAGTCCGGGGGAGAGGCAGCCCCAGCATTTT
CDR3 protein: CASSTSPGERQPQHF

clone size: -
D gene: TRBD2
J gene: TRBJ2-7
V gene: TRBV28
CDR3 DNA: TGTGCCAGCACTCGAGCGGGGGGTCTATTAGGGCAGTACTTC
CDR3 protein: CASTRAGGLLGQYF

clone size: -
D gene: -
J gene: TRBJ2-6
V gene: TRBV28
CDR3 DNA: TGTGCCAGCACTCCCGGGGTTACTGGGGCCAACATCCTGACTTTC
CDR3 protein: CASTPGVTGANILTF

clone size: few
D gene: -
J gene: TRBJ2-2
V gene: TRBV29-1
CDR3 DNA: TGCAGCGTTGCCAGGGCGAACACCGGGGAGCTGTTTTTT
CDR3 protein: CSVARANTGELFF

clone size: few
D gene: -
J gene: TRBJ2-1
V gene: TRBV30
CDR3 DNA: TGTGCCTGGAGATTTGCGATCGAAAATGAGCAGTTCTTC
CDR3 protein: CAWRFAIENEQFF

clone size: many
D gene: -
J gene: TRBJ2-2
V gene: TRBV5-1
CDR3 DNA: TGTGCCAGCAGTTTAGCCGGAACCGGGGAGCTGTTTTTT
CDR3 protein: CASSLAGTGELFF

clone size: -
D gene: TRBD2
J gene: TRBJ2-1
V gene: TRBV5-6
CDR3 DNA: TGTGCCAGCAGGAGGACTAGCGGGAGTTACAATGAGCAGTTCTTC
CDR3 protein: CASRRTSGSYNEQFF

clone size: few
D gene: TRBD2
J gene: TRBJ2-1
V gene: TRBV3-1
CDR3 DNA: TGTGCCAGCAGCCAAGCGCCTAGCGGGAGCCATGAGCAGTTCTTC
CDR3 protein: CASSQAPSGSHEQFF

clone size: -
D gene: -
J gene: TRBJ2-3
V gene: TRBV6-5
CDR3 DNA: TGTGCCAGCAGTTACTCACCAACCACAGATACGCAGTATTTT
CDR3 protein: CASSYSPTTDTQYF

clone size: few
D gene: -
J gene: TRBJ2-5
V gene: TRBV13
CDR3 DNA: TGTGCCAGCAGTCGAACAGGAGGGACAGAGTACTTC
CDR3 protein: CASSRTGGTEYF

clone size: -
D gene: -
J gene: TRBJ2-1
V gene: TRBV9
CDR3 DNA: TGTGCCAGCAGCGTAGAGGGTGAGCAGTTCTTC
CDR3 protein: CASSVEGEQFF

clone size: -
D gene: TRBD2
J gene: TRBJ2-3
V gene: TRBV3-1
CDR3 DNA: TGTGCCAGCAGCCAAGTAGGGACTAGCGGGGGCACAGATACGCAGTATTTT
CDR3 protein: CASSQVGTSGGTDTQYF

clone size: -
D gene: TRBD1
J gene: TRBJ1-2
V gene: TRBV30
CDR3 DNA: TGTGCCTGGAGAGGGACAGGGGGCTGGTATGGCTACACCTTC
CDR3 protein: CAWRGTGGWYGYTF

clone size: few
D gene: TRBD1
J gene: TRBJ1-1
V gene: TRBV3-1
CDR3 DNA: TGTGCCAGCAGCCAATTAGGAGGGGGCGATGAAGCTTTCTTT
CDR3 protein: CASSQLGGGDEAFF